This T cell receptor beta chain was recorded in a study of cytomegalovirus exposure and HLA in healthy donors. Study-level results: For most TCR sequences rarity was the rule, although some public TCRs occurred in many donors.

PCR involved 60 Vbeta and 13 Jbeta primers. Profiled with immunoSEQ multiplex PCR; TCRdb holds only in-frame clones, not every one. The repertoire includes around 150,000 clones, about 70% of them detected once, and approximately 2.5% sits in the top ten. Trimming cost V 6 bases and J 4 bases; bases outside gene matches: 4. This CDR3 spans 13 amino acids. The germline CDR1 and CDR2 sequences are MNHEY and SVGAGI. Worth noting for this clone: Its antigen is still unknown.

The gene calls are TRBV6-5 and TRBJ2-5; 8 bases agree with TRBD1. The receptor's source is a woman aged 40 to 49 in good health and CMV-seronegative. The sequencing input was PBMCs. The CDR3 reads CASRAGGPETQYF. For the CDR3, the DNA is TGTGCCAGCAGAGCAGGGGGCCCAGAGACCCAGTACTTC.